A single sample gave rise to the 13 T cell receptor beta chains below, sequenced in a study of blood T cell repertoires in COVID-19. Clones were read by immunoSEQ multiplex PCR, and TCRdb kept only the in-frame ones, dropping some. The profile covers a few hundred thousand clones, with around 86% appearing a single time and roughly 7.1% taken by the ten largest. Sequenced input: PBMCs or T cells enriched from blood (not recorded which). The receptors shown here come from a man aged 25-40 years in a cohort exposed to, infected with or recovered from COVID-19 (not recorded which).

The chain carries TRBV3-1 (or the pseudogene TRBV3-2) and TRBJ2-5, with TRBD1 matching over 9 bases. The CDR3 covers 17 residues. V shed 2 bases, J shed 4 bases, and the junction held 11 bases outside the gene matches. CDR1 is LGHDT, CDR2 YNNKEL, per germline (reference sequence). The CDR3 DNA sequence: TGTGCCAGCAGCCAACGCCCACCGGGACAGGGTCGAGAGACCCAGTACTTC. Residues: CASSQRPPGQGRETQYF.

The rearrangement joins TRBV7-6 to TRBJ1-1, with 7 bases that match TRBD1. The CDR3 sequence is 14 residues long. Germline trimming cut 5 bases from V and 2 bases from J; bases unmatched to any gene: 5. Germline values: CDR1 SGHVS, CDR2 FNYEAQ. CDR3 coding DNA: TGTGCCAGCAGCCCAAGGGACAGAAACACTGAAGCTTTCTTT. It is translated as CASSPRDRNTEAFF.

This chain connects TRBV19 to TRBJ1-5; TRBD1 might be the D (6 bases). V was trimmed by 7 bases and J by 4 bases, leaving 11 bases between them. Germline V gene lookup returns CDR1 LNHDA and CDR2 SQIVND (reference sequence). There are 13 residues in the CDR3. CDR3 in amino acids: CASTGVGNQPQHF. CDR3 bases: TGTGCCAGTACAGGGGTCGGTAATCAGCCCCAGCATTTT. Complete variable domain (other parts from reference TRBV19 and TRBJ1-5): DGGITQSPKYLFRKEGQNVTLSCEQNLNHDAMYWYRQDPGQGLRLIYYSQIVNDFQKGDIAEGYSVSREKKESFPLTVTSAQKNPTAFYLCASTGVGNQPQHFGDGTRLSIL.

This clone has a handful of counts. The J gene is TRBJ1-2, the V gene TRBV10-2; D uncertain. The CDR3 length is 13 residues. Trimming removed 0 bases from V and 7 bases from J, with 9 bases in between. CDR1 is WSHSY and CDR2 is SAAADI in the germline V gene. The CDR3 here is CASSESNYFGYTF. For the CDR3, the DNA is TGCGCCAGCAGTGAGTCGAACTACTTTGGCTACACCTTC.

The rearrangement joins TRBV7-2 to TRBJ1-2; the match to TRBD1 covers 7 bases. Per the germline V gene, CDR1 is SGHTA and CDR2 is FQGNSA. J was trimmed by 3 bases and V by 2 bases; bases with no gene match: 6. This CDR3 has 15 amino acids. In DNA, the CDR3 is TGTGCCAGCAGCTTACATCACAGGGGTGACTATGGCTACACCTTC. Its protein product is CASSLHHRGDYGYTF.

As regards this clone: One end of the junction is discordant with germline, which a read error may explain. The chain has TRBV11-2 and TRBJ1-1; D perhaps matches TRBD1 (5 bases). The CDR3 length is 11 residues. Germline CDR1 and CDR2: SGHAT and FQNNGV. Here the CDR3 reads CASSLDTTELF. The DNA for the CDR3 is TGTGCCAGCAGCTTAGATACGACAGAGTTATTT.

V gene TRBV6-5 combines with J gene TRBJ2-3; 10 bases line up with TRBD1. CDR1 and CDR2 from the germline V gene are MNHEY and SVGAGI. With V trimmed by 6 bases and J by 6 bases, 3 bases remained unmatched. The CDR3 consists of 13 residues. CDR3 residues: CASRRQGADTQYF. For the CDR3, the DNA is TGTGCCAGCAGGAGACAGGGGGCGGATACGCAGTATTTT.

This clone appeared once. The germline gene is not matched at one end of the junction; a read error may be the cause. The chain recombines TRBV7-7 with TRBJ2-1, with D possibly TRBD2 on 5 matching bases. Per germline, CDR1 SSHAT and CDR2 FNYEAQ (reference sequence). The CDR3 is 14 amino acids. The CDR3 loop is CASSLDPGGNEQFF. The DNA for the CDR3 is TGTGCTAGCAGCTTAGACCCAGGCGGGAATGAGCAGTTCTTC.

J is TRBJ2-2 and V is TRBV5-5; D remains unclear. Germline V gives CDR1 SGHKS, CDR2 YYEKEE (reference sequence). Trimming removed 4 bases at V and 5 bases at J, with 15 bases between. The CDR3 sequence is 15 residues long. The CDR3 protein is CASSIGPPATGELFF. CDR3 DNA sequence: TGTGCCAGCAGCATTGGGCCCCCGGCAACCGGGGAGCTGTTTTTT.

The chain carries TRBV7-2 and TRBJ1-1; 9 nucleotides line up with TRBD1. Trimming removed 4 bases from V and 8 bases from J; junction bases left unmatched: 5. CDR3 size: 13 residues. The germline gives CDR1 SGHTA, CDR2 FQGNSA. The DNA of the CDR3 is TGTGCCAGCAGCTCCGACAGGGGGGACGAAGCTTTCTTT. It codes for CASSSDRGDEAFF.

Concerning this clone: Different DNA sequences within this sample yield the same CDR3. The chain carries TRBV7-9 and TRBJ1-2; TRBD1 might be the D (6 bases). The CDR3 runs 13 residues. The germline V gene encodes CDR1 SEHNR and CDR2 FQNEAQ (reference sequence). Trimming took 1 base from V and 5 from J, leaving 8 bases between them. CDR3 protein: CASSLGQGYGYTF. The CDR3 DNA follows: TGTGCCAGCAGCTTAGGGCAGGGGTATGGCTACACCTTC.

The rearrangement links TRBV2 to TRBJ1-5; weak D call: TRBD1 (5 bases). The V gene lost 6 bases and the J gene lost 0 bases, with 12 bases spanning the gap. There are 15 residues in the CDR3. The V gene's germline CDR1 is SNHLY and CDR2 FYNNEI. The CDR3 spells CASSSRQISNQPQHF. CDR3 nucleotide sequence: TGTGCCAGCAGCAGCAGACAGATTAGCAATCAGCCCCAGCATTTT.

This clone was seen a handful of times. The chain's CDR3 is CASSYPGTSGYEQYF. The CDR3 DNA follows: TGTGCCAGCAGTTACCCGGGGACTAGCGGCTACGAGCAGTACTTC. V and J are TRBV6-2 or TRBV6-3 and TRBJ2-7, with 11 bases that match TRBD2. V trimming: 2 bases; J trimming: 3 bases; junction bases outside the gene matches: 3. This CDR3 spans 15 amino acids. Germline values: CDR1 MNHEY, CDR2 SVGEGT.